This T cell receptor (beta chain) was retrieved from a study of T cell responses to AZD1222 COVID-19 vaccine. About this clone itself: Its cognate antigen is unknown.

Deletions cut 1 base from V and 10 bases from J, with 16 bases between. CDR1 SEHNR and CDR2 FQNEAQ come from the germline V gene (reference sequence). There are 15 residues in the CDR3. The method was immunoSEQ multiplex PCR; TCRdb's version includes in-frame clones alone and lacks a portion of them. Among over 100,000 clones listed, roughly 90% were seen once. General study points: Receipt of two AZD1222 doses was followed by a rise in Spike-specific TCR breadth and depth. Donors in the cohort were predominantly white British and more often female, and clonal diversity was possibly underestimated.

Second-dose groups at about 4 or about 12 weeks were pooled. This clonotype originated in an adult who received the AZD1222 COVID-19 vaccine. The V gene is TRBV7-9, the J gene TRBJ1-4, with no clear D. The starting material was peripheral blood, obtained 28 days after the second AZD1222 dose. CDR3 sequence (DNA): TGTGCCAGCAGCTTAGACCCGGACGGTGGAGGAAAACTGTTTTTT. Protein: CASSLDPDGGGKLFF.